The rows below give T cell receptor beta chains drawn from one sample of a study of type 1 and type 2 diabetes patients. TCRdb used MiXCR to reprocess the multiplex PCR reads, holding one entry per CDR3 protein. The sample contains 250,000 to 300,000 distinct CDR3 sequences, roughly 44% of which appear only once. The sequencing sample was made of peripheral blood mononuclear cells (PBMCs). These receptors all stem from a man between 18 and 35 years old with type 2 diabetes. Each CDR3 is given with its conserved first and last residue. Each record gives: D gene, J gene, clone size, V gene, CDR3 DNA, CDR3 protein. The D gene is left open where the match is weak. The size field is filled for only some rows; it gives once, few, many or a size class.

>NA|TRBJ1-1|NA|TRBV20-1
TGCAGTGCTGGGATGACAGCGAACACTGAAGCTTTCTTT
CSAGMTANTEAFF
>NA|TRBJ2-2|NA|TRBV6-6
TGTGCCAGCACCAAACGACAGATTGTTAATTATGCCGGGGAGCTGTTTTTT
CASTKRQIVNYAGELFF
>NA|TRBJ1-6|NA|TRBV20-1
TGCAGTGCTGAACACCCTGGGTCACCCCTCCACTTT
CSAEHPGSPLHF
>NA|TRBJ2-3|NA|TRBV2
TGTGCCAGCAGTGAAAGGGGGTCAGGTTCAGATACGCAGTATTTT
CASSERGSGSDTQYF
>NA|TRBJ2-5|NA|TRBV6-1
TGTGCCAGCGTAAGGGTTAGGGGGGTCCAAGGGACCCAGTACTTC
CASVRVRGVQGTQYF
>NA|TRBJ2-1|few|TRBV7-8
TGTGCCAGCAGCCCCAGGGGATTGGGGGAGCAGTTCTTC
CASSPRGLGEQFF
>TRBD2|TRBJ2-3|NA|TRBV4-2
TGTGCCAGCAGCCAGATCGCGCGGACTAGCGGGGGGCCCACAGATACGCAGTATTTT
CASSQIARTSGGPTDTQYF
>TRBD2|TRBJ2-3|few|TRBV14
TGTGCCAGCAGCCAAGAAGTACTAGCGGGAGCAGATACGCAGTATTTT
CASSQEVLAGADTQYF
>NA|TRBJ1-1|NA|TRBV7-2
TGTGCCAGCAGCACCTCAACCGGGAACACTGAAGCTTTCTTT
CASSTSTGNTEAFF
>TRBD2|TRBJ2-2|many|TRBV2
TGTGCCAGCCGTAGCGGGGCCGGGGAGCTGTTTTTT
CASRSGAGELFF